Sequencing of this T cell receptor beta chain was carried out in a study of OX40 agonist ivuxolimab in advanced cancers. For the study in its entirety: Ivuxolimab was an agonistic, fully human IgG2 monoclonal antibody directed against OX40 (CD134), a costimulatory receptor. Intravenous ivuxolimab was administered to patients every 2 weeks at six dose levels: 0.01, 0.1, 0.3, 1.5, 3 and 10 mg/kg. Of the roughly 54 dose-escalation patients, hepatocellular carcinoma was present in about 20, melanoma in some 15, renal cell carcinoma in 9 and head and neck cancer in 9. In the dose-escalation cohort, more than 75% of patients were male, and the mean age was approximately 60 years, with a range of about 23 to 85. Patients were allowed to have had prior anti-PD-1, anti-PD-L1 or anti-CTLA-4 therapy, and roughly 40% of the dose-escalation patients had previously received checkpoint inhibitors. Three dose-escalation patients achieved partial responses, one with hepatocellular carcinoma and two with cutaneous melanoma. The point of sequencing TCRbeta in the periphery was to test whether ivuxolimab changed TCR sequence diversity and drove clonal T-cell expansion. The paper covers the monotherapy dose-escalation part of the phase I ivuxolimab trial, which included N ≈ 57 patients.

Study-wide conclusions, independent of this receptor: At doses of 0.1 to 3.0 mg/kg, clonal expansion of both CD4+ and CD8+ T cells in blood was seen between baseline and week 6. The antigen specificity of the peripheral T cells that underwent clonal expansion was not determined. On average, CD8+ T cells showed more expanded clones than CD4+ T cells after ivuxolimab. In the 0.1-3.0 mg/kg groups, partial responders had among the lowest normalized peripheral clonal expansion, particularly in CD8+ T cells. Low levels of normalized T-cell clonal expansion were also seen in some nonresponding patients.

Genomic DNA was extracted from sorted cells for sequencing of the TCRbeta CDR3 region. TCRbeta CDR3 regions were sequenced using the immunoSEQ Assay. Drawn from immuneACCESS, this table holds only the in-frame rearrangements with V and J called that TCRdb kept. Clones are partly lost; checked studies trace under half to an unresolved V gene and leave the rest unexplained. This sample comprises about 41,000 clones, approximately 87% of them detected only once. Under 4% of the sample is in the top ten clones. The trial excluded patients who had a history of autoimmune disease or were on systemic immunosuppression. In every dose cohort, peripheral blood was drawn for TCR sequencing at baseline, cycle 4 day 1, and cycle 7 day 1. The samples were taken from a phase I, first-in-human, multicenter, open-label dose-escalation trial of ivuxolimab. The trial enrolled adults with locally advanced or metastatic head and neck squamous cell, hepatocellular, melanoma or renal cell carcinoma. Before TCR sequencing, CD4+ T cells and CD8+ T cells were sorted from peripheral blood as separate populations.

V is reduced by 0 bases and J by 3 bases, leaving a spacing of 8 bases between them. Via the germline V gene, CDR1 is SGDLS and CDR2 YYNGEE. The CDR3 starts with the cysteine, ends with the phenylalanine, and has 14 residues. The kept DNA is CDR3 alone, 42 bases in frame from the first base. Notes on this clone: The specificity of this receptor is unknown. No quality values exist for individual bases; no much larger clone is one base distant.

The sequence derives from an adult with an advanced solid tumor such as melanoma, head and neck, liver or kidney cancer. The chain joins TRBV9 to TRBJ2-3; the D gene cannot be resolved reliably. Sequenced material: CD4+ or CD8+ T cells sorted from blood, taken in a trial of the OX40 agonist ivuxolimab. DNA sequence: TGTGCCAGCAGCGTAGACCAGGCTACAGATACGCAGTATTTT. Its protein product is CASSVDQATDTQYF.